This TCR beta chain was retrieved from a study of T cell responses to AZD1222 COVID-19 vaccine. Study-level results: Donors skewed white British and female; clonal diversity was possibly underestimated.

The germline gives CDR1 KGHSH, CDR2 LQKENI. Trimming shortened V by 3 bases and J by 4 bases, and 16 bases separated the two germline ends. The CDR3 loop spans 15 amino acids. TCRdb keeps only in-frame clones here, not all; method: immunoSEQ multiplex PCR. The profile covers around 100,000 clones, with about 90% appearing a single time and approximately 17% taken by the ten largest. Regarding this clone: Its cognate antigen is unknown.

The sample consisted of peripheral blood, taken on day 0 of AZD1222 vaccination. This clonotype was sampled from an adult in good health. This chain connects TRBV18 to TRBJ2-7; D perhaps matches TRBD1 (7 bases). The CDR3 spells CASSPSAPGGYEQYF. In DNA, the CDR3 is TGTGCCAGCTCACCTTCTGCGCCAGGGGGGTACGAGCAGTACTTC.